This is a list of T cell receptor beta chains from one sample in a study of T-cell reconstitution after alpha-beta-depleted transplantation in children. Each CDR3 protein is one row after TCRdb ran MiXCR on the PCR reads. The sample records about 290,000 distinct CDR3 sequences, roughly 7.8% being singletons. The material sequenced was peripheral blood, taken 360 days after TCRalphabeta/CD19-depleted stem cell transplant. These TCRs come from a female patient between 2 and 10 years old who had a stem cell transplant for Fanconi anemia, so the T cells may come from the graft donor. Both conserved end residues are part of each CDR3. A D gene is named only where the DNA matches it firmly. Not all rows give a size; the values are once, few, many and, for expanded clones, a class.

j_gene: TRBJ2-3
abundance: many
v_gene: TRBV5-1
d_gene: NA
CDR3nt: TGCGCCAGCAGCCCTCTTTCGGCGGGCATTAGCACAGATACGCAGTATTTT
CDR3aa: CASSPLSAGISTDTQYF

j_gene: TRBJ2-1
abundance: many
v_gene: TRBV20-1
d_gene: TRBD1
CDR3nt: TGCAGTGCTAGAGATCCAATGGACAGGGGTAATGAGCAGTTCTTC
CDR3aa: CSARDPMDRGNEQFF

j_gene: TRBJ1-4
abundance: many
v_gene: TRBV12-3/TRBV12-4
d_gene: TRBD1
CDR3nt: TGTGCCAGCAGTTTAAGGGCGACAGGGGATGGTGAAAAACTGTTTTTT
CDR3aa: CASSLRATGDGEKLFF

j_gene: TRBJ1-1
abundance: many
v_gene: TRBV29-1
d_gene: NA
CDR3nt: TGCAGCGCCGTTGAGGGGGGGACTGAAGCTTTCTTT
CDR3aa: CSAVEGGTEAFF

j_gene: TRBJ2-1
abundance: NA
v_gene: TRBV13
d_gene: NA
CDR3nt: TGTGCCAGCAGCGCCCCAGAAACCTCCTACAATGAGCAGTTCTTC
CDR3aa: CASSAPETSYNEQFF

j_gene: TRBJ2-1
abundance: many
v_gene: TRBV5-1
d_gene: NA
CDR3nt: TGCGCCAGCAGACGGTGGGGGGGCATAGATGAGCAGTTCTTC
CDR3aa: CASRRWGGIDEQFF

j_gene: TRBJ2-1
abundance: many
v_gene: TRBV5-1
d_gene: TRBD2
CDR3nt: TGCGCCAGCAGTAGCGGGAGTAACTCCTACAATGAGCAGTTCTTC
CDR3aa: CASSSGSNSYNEQFF

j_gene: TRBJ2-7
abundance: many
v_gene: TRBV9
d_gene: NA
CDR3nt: TGTGCCAGCGGAGGGACCTCCTACGAGCAGTACTTC
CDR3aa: CASGGTSYEQYF

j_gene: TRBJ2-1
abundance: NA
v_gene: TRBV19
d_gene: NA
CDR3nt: TGTGCCAGTAGTTTTTTTGCGGGAACCTACAATGAGCAGTTCTTC
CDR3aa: CASSFFAGTYNEQFF

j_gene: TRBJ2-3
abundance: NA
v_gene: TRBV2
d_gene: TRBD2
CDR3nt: TGTGCCAGCACCCGACTCACCCAACTAGCGGGATTAGGCACAGATACGCAGTATTTT
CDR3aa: CASTRLTQLAGLGTDTQYF

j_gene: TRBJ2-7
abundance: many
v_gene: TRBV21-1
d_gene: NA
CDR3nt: TGTGCCAGCAGGGGCTGGGCCTACTACGAGCAGTACTTC
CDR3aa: CASRGWAYYEQYF

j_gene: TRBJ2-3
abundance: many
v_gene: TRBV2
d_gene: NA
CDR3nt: TGTGCCAATTCCGGGGGGCGCACAGATACGCAGTATTTT
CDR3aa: CANSGGRTDTQYF

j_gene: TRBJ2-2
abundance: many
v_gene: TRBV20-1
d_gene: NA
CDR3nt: TGCAGTGCTATCCAAGGGGCCACCGGGGAGCTGTTTTTT
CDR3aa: CSAIQGATGELFF

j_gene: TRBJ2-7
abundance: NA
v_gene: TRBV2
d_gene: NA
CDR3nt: TGTGCCACCTCGACGAACCAAGGATACGAGCAGTACTTC
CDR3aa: CATSTNQGYEQYF

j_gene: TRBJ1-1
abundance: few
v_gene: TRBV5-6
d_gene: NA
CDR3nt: TGTGCCAGCAGCTTGAATTTCCAGGGCACTGAAGCTTTCTTT
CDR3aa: CASSLNFQGTEAFF

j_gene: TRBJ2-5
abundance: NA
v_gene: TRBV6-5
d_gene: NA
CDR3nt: TGTGCCAGCAGTTACTCGGGCAGCCCCCAAGAGACCCAGTACTTC
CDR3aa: CASSYSGSPQETQYF

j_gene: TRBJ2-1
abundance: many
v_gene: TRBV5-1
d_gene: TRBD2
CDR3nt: TGCGCCAGCAGCTTATGGCGGGGGGGCTCCTACAATGAGCAGTTCTTC
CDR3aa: CASSLWRGGSYNEQFF

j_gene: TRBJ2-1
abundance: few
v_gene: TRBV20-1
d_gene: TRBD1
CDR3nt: TGCAGTGCTAGAGATTATAGGGGGCCAGCGGCCATCTCCTACAATGAGCAGTTCTTC
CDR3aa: CSARDYRGPAAISYNEQFF

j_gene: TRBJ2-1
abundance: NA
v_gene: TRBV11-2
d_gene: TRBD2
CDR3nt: TGTGCCAGCAGCTTAGATGCCCTAGCGGGAGGACTCTATGAGCAGTTCTTC
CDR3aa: CASSLDALAGGLYEQFF

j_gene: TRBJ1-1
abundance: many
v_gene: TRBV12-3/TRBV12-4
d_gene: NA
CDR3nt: TGTGCCAGCAGTTTAACTAACACTGAAGCTTTCTTT
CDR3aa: CASSLTNTEAFF

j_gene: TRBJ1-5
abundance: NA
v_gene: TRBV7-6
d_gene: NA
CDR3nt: TGTGCCAGCAGCTTAGGCAGTTATAGCAATCAGCCCCAGCATTTT
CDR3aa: CASSLGSYSNQPQHF

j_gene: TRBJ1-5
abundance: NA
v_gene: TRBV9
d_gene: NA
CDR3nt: TGTGCCAGCAGCGTAGGAGATGAGCTCGTCAATCAGCCCCAGCATTTT
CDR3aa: CASSVGDELVNQPQHF

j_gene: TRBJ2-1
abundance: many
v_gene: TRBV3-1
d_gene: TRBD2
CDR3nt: TGTGCCAGCAGCCCCAGCGGACTAGCGGGAGACAGTGAGCAGTTCTTC
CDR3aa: CASSPSGLAGDSEQFF

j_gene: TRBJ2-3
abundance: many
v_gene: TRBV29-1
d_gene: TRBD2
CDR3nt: TGCAGCGGGGCTAGCGGGAGTTCTGGCACAGATACGCAGTATTTT
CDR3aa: CSGASGSSGTDTQYF

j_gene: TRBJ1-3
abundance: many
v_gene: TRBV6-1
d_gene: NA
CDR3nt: TGTGCCACCGGGGGGGACTCTGGAAACACCATATATTTT
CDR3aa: CATGGDSGNTIYF

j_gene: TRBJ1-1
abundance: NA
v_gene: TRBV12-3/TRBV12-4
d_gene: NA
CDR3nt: TGTGCCAACAGTTTACGGCAGGGGAACACTGAAGCTTTCTTT
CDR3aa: CANSLRQGNTEAFF

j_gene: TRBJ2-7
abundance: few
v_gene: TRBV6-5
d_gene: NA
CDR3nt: TGTGCCAGCAGTTACTCGCCAGGGAGCCTCGCCTACGAGCAGTACTTC
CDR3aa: CASSYSPGSLAYEQYF

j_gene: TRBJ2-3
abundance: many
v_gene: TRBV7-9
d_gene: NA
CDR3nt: TGTGCCAGCAGCCCCAGGGGAACCAGCACAGATACGCAGTATTTT
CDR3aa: CASSPRGTSTDTQYF

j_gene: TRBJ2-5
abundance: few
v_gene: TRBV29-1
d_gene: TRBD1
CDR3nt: TGCAGCACTCTACAGGGGGCCGAGACCCAGTACTTC
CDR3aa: CSTLQGAETQYF

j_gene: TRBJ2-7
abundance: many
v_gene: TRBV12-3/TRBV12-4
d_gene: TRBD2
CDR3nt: TGTGCCAGCAGCCAAACTAGCGGGGGGGCCTACGAGCAGTACTTC
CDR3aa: CASSQTSGGAYEQYF

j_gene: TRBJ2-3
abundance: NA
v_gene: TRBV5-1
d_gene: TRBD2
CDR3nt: TGCGTCAGCAGCCCAATGGGCGGGGGGAGCACAGATACGCAGTATTTT
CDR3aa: CVSSPMGGGSTDTQYF

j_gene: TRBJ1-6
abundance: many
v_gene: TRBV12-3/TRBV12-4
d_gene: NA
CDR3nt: TGTGCCAGCAGTTTTGGAGTGGACAATTCACCCCTCCACTTT
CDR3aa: CASSFGVDNSPLHF

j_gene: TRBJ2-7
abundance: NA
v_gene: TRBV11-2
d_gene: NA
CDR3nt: TGTGCCAGCCGCTACGCCGGATACGAGCAGTACTTC
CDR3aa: CASRYAGYEQYF

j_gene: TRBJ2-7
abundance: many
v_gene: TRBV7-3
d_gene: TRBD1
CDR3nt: TGTGCCAGCAGCTTAAACCCCGCCGGGACAGGGTCCTCCTACGAGCAGTACTTC
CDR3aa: CASSLNPAGTGSSYEQYF

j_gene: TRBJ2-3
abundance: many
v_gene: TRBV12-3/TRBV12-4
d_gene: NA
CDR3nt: TGTGCCAGCAGTTTGGACCTTCAGGATACGCAGTATTTT
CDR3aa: CASSLDLQDTQYF

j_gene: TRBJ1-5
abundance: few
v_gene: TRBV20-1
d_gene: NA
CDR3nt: TGCAGTGCTGGGGAGGAATGGGATAGCAATCAGCCCCAGCATTTT
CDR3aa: CSAGEEWDSNQPQHF

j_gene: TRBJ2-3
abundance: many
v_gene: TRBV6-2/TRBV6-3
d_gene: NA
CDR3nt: TGTGCCAGCGGAGATACGCAGTATTTT
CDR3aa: CASGDTQYF

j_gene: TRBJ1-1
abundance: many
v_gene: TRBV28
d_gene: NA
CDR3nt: TGTGCCAGCAGTTTATGGACACAGGGCAGGAACACTGAAGCTTTCTTT
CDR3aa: CASSLWTQGRNTEAFF

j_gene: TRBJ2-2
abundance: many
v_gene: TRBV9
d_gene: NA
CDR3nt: TGTGCCAGCAGGTTACACGGAGACCCGAACACCGGGGAGCTGTTTTTT
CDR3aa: CASRLHGDPNTGELFF

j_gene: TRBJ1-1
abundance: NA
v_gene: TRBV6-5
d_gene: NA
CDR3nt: TGTGCCAGCAGTACTATCTGGGGCCGGGGGGTAACTGAAGCTTTCTTT
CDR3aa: CASSTIWGRGVTEAFF

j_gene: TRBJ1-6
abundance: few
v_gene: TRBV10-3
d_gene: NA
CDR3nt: TGTGCCATCAGTGAGTCTGGCTCCTATAATTCACCCCTCCACTTT
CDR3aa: CAISESGSYNSPLHF

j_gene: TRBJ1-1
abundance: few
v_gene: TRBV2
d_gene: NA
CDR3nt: TGTGCCAGCGAGGTGGGGAGAGAAGCTTTCTTT
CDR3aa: CASEVGREAFF

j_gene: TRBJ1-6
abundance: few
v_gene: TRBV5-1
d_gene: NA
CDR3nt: TGCGCCAGCAGCTTTCGGGACCCCTATAATTCACCCCTCCACTTT
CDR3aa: CASSFRDPYNSPLHF

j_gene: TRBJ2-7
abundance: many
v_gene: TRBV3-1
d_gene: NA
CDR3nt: TGTGCCAGCTCGGGATCGGTCGAGCAGTACTTC
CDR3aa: CASSGSVEQYF

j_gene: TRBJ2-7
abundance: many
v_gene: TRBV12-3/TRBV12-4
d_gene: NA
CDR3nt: TGTGCCAGCAGACGGGACTTAACCTACGAGCAGTACTTC
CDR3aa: CASRRDLTYEQYF

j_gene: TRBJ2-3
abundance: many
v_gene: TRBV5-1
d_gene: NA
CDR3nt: TGCGCCAGCAGGCTTCAGGGGCGGACAGATACGCAGTATTTT
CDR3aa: CASRLQGRTDTQYF

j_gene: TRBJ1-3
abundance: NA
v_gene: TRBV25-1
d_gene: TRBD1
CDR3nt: TGTGCCAGCAGTGATCTACAGGGGGCTAGTGGAAACACCATATATTTT
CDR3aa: CASSDLQGASGNTIYF

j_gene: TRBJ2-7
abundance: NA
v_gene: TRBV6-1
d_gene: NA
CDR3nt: TGTGCCAGCAGGGCACTAGTTGAGAGTTACGAGCAGTACTTC
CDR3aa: CASRALVESYEQYF

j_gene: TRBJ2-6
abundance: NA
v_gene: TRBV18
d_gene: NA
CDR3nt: TGTGCCAGCTCAGCCGGATCTGGGGCCAACGTCCTGACTTTC
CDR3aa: CASSAGSGANVLTF

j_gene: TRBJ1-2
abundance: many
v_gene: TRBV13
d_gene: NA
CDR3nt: TGTGCCAGCAGCTTAGGACAGTCCGGCCCACTATGGGGCTACACCTTC
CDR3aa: CASSLGQSGPLWGYTF

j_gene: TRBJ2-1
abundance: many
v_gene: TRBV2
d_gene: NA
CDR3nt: TGTGCCAGCAGAGAGTCCAGTGGATACAATGAGCAGTTCTTC
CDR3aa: CASRESSGYNEQFF

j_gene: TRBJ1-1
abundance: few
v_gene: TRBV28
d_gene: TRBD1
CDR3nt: TGTGCCAGCAGTTGGAGGGGGCCCGCGAACACTGAAGCTTTCTTT
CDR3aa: CASSWRGPANTEAFF

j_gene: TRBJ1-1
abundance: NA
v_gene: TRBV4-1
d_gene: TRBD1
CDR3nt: TGCGCCAGCAGCCAGAGTAAAGGGGGCCGAATAATGAACACTGAAGCTTTCTTT
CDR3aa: CASSQSKGGRIMNTEAFF

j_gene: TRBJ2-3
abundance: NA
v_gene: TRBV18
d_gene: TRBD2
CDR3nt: TGTGCCAGCTCACCAATGCGGGGGGGCCAAGATACGCAGTATTTT
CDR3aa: CASSPMRGGQDTQYF

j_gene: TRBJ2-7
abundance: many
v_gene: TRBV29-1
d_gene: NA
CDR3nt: TGCAGCGTGTCGGAGCTGGTTGGGAGCATGGGCGAGCAGTACTTC
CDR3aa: CSVSELVGSMGEQYF

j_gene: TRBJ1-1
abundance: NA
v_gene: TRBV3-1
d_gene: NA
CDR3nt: TGTGCCAGCAGCCAAGATCCGGGGGCGCGGAGAGCTTTCTTT
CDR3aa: CASSQDPGARRAFF

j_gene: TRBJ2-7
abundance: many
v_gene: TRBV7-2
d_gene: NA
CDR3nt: TGTGCCAGCAGAAGAGACTCCTACGAGCAGTACTTC
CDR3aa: CASRRDSYEQYF